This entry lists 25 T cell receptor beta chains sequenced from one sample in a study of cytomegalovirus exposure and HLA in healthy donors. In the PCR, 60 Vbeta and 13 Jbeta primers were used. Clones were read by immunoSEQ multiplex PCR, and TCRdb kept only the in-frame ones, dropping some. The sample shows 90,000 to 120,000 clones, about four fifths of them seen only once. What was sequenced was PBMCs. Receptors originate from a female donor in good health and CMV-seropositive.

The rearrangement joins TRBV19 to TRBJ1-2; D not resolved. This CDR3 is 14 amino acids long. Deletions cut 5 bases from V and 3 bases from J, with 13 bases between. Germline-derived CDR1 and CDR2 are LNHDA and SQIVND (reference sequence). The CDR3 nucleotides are TGTGCCAGTAGTCTACGGACTGCCGACTATGGCTACACCTTC. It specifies CASSLRTADYGYTF.

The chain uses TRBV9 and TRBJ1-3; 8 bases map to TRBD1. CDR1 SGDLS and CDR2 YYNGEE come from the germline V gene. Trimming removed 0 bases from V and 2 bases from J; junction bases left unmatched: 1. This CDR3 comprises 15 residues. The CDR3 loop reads CASSVETGAGNTIYF. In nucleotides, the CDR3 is TGTGCCAGCAGCGTAGAGACAGGGGCTGGAAACACCATATATTTT. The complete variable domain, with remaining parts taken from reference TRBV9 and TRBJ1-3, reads DSGVTQTPKHLITATGQRVTLRCSPRSGDLSVYWYQQSLDQGLQFLIQYYNGEERAKGNILERFSAQQFPDLHSELNLSSLELGDSALYFCASSVETGAGNTIYFGEGSWLTVV.

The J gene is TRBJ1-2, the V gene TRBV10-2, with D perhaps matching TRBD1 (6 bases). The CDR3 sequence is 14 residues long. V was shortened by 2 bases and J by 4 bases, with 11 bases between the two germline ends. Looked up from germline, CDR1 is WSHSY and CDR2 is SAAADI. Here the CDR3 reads CASSEGGSAYGYTF. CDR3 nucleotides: TGCGCCAGCAGTGAGGGGGGCTCCGCCTATGGCTACACCTTC.

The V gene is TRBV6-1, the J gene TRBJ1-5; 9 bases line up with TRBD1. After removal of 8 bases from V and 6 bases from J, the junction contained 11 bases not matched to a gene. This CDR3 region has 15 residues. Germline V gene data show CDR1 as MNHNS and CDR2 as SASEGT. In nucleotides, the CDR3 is TGTGCCAGCCGCCCCGGGACAGGGATCGTTCAGCCCCAGCATTTT. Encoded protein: CASRPGTGIVQPQHF.

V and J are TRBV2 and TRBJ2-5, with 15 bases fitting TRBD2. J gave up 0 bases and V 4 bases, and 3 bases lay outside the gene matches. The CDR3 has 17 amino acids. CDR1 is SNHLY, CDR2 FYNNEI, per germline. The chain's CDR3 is CASSGGTSGRYQETQYF. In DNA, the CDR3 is TGTGCCAGCAGTGGGGGGACTAGCGGGAGGTACCAAGAGACCCAGTACTTC.

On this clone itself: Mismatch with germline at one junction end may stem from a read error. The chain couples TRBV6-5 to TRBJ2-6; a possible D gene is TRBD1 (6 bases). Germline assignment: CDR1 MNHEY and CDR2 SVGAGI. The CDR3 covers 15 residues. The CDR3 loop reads CASSYGGSGANGLTF. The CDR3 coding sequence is TGTGCCAGCAGTTACGGGGGCTCTGGGGCCAACGGCCTGACTTTC.

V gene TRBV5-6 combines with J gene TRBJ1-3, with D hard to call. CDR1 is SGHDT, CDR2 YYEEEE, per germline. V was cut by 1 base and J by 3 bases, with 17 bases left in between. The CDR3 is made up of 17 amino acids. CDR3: CASSLRAGGLGGNTIYF. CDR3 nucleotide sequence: TGTGCCAGCAGCTTGAGGGCAGGAGGACTTGGTGGAAACACCATATATTTT.

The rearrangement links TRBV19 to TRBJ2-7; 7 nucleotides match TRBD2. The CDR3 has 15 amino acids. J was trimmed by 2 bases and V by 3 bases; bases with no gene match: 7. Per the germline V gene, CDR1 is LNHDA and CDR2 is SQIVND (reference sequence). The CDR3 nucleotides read TGTGCCAGTAGTATGCCTAGTCGGGGGGCCTACGAGCAGTACTTC. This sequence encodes CASSMPSRGAYEQYF.

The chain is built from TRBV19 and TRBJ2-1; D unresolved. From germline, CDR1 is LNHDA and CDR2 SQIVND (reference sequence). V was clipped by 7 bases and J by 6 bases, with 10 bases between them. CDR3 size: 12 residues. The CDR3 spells CASIPRGNEQFF. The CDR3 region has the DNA TGTGCCAGTATTCCTCGAGGCAATGAGCAGTTCTTC.

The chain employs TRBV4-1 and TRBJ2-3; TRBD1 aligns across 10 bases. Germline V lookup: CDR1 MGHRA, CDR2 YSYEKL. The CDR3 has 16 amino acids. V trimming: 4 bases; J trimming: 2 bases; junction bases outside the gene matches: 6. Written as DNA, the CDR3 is TGCGCCAGCAGCCGACAGGGGGCCGTGCCCACAGATACGCAGTATTTT. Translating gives CASSRQGAVPTDTQYF.

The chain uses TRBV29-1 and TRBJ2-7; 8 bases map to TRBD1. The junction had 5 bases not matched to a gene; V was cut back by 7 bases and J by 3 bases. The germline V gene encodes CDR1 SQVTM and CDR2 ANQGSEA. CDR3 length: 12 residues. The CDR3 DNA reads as TGCAGCGCGTCGACAGGGGTCTACGAGCAGTACTTC. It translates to CSASTGVYEQYF.

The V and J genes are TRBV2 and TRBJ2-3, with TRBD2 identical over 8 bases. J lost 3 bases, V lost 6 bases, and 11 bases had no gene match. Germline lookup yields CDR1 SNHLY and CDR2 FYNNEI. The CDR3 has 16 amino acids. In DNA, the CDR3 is TGTGCCAGCAGCAAAAGAACTGGCGGGGGGACAGATACGCAGTATTTT. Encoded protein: CASSKRTGGGTDTQYF.

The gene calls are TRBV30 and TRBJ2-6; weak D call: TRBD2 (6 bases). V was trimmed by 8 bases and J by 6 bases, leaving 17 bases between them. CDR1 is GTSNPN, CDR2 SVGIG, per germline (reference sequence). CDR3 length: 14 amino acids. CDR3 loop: CALGGSGLANVLTF. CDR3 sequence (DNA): TGTGCCCTGGGGGGTTCCGGGCTGGCCAACGTCCTGACTTTC.

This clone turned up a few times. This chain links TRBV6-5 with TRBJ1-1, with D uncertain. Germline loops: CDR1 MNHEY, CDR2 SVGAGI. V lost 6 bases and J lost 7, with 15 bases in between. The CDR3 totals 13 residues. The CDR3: CASSPQMFGEAFF. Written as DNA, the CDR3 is TGTGCCAGCAGCCCCCAGATGTTTGGTGAAGCTTTCTTT.

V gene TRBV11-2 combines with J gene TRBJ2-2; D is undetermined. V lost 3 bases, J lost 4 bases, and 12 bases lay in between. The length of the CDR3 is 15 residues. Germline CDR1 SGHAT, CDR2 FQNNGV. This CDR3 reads CASSFRGGSTGELFF. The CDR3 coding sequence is TGTGCCAGCAGCTTTCGTGGCGGATCCACCGGGGAGCTGTTTTTT.

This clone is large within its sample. The CDR3 protein is CASSSGGSGETQYF. Written as DNA, the CDR3 is TGTGCCAGCAGCTCCGGAGGGTCCGGGGAGACCCAGTACTTC. J is TRBJ2-5 and V is TRBV7-9; D perhaps matches TRBD2 (6 bases). The CDR3 has 14 amino acids. The germline V gene encodes CDR1 SEHNR and CDR2 FQNEAQ (reference sequence). V was clipped by 4 bases and J by 5 bases, with 14 bases between them.

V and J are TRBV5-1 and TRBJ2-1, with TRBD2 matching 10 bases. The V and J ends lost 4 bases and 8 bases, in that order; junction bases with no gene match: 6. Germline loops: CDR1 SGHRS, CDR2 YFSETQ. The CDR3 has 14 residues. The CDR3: CASSKRGGRDEQFF. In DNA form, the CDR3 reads TGCGCCAGCAGCAAGCGGGGGGGCCGCGATGAGCAGTTCTTC.

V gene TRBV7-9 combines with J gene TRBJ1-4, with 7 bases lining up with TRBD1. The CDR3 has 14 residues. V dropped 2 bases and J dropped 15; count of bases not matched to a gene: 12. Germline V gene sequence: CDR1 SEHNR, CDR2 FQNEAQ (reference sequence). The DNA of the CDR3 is TGTGCCAGCAGCTTATCCCGCCAAGACAGGGTAGTGTTTTTT. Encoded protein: CASSLSRQDRVVFF.

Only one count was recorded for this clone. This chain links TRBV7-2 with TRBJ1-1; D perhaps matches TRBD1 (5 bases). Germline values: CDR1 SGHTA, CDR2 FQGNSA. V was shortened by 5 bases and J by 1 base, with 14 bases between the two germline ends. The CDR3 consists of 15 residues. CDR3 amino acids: CASSPAGTPNTEAFF. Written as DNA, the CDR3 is TGTGCCAGCAGCCCGGCGGGGACTCCGAACACTGAAGCTTTCTTT.

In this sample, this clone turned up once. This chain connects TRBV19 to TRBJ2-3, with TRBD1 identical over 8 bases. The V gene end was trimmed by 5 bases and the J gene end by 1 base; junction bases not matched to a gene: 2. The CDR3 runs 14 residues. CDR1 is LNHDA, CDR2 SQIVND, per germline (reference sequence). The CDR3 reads CASSVTGGTDTQYF. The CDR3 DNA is TGTGCCAGTAGTGTGACAGGGGGCACAGATACGCAGTATTTT.

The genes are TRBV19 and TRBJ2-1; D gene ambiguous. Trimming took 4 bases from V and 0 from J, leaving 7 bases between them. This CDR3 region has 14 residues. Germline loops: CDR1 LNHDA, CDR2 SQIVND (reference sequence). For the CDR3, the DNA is TGTGCCAGTAGTAAAGAGAGCTCCTACAATGAGCAGTTCTTC. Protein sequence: CASSKESSYNEQFF.

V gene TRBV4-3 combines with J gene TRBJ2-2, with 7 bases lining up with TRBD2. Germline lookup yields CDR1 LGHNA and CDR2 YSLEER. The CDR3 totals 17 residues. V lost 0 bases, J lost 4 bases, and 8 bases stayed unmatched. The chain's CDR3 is CASSQDLWGEGTGELFF. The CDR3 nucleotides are TGCGCCAGCAGCCAAGATCTTTGGGGGGAGGGCACCGGGGAGCTGTTTTTT.

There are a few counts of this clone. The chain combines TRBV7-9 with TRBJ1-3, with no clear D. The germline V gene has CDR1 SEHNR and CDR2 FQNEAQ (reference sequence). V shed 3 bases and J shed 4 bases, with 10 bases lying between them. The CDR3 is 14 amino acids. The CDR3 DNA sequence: TGTGCCAGCAGCTTTGGAGGTGGGGGAAACACCATATATTTT. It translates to CASSFGGGGNTIYF. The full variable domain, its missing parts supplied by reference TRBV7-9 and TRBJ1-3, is DTGVSQNPRHKITKRGQNVTFRCDPISEHNRLYWYRQTLGQGPEFLTYFQNEAQLEKSRLLSDRFSAERPKGSFSTLEIQRTEQGDSAMYLCASSFGGGGNTIYFGEGSWLTVV.

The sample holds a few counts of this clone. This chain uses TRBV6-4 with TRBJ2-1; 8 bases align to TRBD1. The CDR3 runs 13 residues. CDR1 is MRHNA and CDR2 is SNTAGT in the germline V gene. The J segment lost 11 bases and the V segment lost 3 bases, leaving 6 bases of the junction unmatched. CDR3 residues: CASSETQGVQQFF. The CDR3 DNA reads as TGTGCCAGCAGTGAGACACAGGGGGTGCAGCAGTTCTTC.

The CDR3, as DNA: TGCAGCGCCCGTCGACGATTAGGGGACGAGCAGTACTTC. It codes for CSARRRLGDEQYF. This chain joins TRBV29-1 and TRBJ2-7, with a weak D call TRBD1 (5 bases). Germline CDR1 and CDR2: SQVTM and ANQGSEA. V was clipped by 7 bases and J by 5 bases, with 18 bases between them. The CDR3 extends over 13 amino acids.